The rows below give T cell receptor beta chains drawn from one sample of a study of shared clonotypes between healthy human individuals. The assay was immunoSEQ multiplex PCR, and TCRdb's table has in-frame clones only and misses some. The repertoire holds roughly 2.1 million clones, with 93% as singletons. The sample consisted of naive CD8+ T cells from PBMCs. These receptors originate from a man younger than 35 in good health. Some clones in this sample may be carry-over from other donors' samples. Both conserved end residues are part of each CDR3. A D gene is named only where the DNA matches it firmly. Clone size is stated in some rows and not others, as once, few, many or a class when expanded.

TRBD1	.	TRBV27	TRBJ1-2	CASSPRQGALHGYTF	TGTGCCAGCAGTCCCAGACAGGGGGCTTTGCATGGCTACACCTTC
.	once	TRBV10-3	TRBJ2-5	CAISDLGIQETQYF	TGTGCCATCAGTGACTTGGGGATCCAAGAGACCCAGTACTTC
TRBD1	.	TRBV11-2	TRBJ2-4	CASSLRTGLAKNIQYF	TGTGCCAGCAGCTTACGGACAGGCCTAGCCAAAAACATTCAGTACTTC
.	.	TRBV27	TRBJ2-4	CASSTRLDWDIQYF	TGTGCCAGCAGTACCCGACTAGATTGGGACATTCAGTACTTC
TRBD2	.	TRBV2	TRBJ2-2	CASSSASGTGELFF	TGTGCCAGCAGTTCGGCTAGCGGCACCGGGGAGCTGTTTTTT
.	.	TRBV9	TRBJ1-1	CASSVSAYTGKNTEAFF	TGTGCCAGCAGCGTATCTGCCTACACAGGGAAGAACACTGAAGCTTTCTTT
.	.	TRBV27	TRBJ2-7	CASSSQAAEQYF	TGTGCCAGCAGTTCCCAGGCAGCCGAGCAGTACTTC
TRBD1	.	TRBV10-3	TRBJ1-3	CAIKTGGRNTIYF	TGTGCCATCAAGACAGGGGGCAGAAACACCATATATTTT
.	.	TRBV9	TRBJ2-1	CASSVGRNEQFF	TGTGCCAGCAGCGTAGGACGTAATGAGCAGTTCTTC
TRBD2	.	TRBV5-6	TRBJ2-1	CASSSKGLAGELHEQFF	TGTGCCAGCAGCTCAAAGGGACTAGCGGGAGAATTGCATGAGCAGTTCTTC
TRBD1	.	TRBV28	TRBJ2-7	CASTLTAGGLSYEQYF	TGTGCCAGCACCCTTACTGCAGGGGGCCTGTCCTACGAGCAGTACTTC
TRBD1	.	TRBV19	TRBJ2-7	CASSMSGQGIYEQYF	TGTGCCAGTAGTATGTCCGGACAGGGGATCTACGAGCAGTACTTC
.	.	TRBV19	TRBJ1-5	CASSIISADNQPQHF	TGTGCCAGTAGTATAATAAGCGCGGACAATCAGCCCCAGCATTTT
.	.	TRBV10-3	TRBJ2-7	CAISASGELPYEQYF	TGTGCCATCAGTGCTTCGGGGGAGTTGCCCTACGAGCAGTACTTC
.	once	TRBV7-9	TRBJ1-1	CASSSRNPRGPTEAFF	TGTGCCAGCAGCTCCCGCAACCCTAGGGGTCCCACTGAAGCTTTCTTT
.	.	TRBV7-3	TRBJ1-2	CASSLRDYGYTF	TGTGCCAGCAGCTTAAGGGACTATGGCTACACCTTC
.	.	TRBV25-1	TRBJ1-2	CASSEWGNNYGYTF	TGTGCCAGCAGTGAATGGGGGAACAACTATGGCTACACCTTC
TRBD1	.	TRBV4-1	TRBJ1-1	CASSQRTGYLPEAFF	TGCGCCAGCAGCCAACGGACAGGTTATCTTCCGGAAGCTTTCTTT
.	.	TRBV6-5	TRBJ2-5	CASNPTLAPGETQYF	TGTGCCAGCAACCCAACCCTAGCACCTGGAGAGACCCAGTACTTC
.	.	TRBV6-4	TRBJ1-1	CAAWGVYTEAFF	TGTGCCGCATGGGGGGTATACACTGAAGCTTTCTTT
TRBD1	.	TRBV7-3	TRBJ1-2	CASSLGPGTGLVPYGYTF	TGTGCCAGCAGCTTAGGCCCCGGGACAGGGTTGGTACCCTATGGCTACACCTTC
.	.	TRBV27	TRBJ2-7	CASSLTAGPAREQYF	TGTGCCAGCAGTCTAACTGCAGGGCCAGCGCGCGAGCAGTACTTC
TRBD2	once	TRBV19	TRBJ2-7	CASGTSGTYSSYEQYF	TGTGCCAGCGGGACTAGCGGAACCTATAGCTCCTACGAGCAGTACTTC
.	few	TRBV11-3	TRBJ1-1	CASSSGPQDTEAFF	TGTGCCAGCAGCTCCGGGCCCCAGGACACTGAAGCTTTCTTT
.	.	TRBV2	TRBJ1-2	CASSEEIRYGYTF	TGTGCCAGCAGTGAGGAAATTAGGTATGGCTACACCTTC
.	.	TRBV7-9	TRBJ2-7	CASSLALTYEQYF	TGTGCCAGCAGCTTAGCGCTAACCTACGAGCAGTACTTC
TRBD2	.	TRBV5-4	TRBJ2-1	CASSLRDSGPGRGFF	TGTGCCAGCAGCTTAAGAGATAGCGGGCCGGGTCGAGGGTTCTTC
.	.	TRBV28	TRBJ2-1	CASSKFGGRSSYNEQFF	TGTGCCAGCAGCAAATTTGGGGGGCGGAGCTCCTACAATGAGCAGTTCTTC
.	.	TRBV5-8	TRBJ2-3	CASSLSGGTRDTQYF	TGTGCCAGCAGCTTGTCTGGGGGGACCCGAGATACGCAGTATTTT
.	.	TRBV27	TRBJ1-1	CASSYVLNTEAFF	TGTGCCAGCAGCTACGTTCTGAACACTGAAGCTTTCTTT
.	once	TRBV14	TRBJ2-7	CASSQDRGYTYEQYF	TGTGCCAGCAGCCAAGACCGCGGTTACACCTACGAGCAGTACTTC
TRBD2	.	TRBV27	TRBJ2-2	CASSSGLATGELFF	TGTGCCAGCAGTAGCGGACTAGCCACCGGGGAGCTGTTTTTT
.	.	TRBV27	TRBJ2-1	CASSFLQGRDEQFF	TGTGCCAGCAGTTTTCTACAGGGGAGGGATGAGCAGTTCTTC
.	.	TRBV23-1	TRBJ2-7	CASSQIRAYEQYF	TGCGCCAGCAGTCAGATCAGGGCCTACGAGCAGTACTTC
TRBD2	.	TRBV4-1	TRBJ2-4	CASSPSGRAKNIQYF	TGCGCCAGCAGTCCTAGCGGGAGAGCCAAAAACATTCAGTACTTC
.	.	TRBV7-6	TRBJ2-7	CASSTGTDSYEQYF	TGTGCCAGCAGCACCGGGACGGACTCCTACGAGCAGTACTTC
TRBD1	.	TRBV5-8	TRBJ1-1	CASRDRVNTEAFF	TGTGCCAGCAGGGACAGGGTGAACACTGAAGCTTTCTTT
TRBD1	.	TRBV19	TRBJ1-1	CASSIWDRGTEAFF	TGTGCCAGTAGTATATGGGACAGAGGCACTGAAGCTTTCTTT
TRBD1	.	TRBV5-1	TRBJ1-2	CASSLDEGGAYRNGYTF	TGCGCCAGCAGCTTGGATGAAGGGGGCGCCTATAGGAATGGCTACACCTTC
TRBD1	once	TRBV29-1	TRBJ1-2	CSVAADREVGWGYTF	TGCAGCGTTGCTGCTGACAGGGAAGTAGGATGGGGCTACACCTTC
.	.	TRBV19	TRBJ2-6	CASSLSGGLLANVLTF	TGTGCCAGTAGTTTGAGTGGGGGACTCCTAGCCAACGTCCTGACTTTC
.	.	TRBV2	TRBJ2-7	CASSVFRPPDGAPGQYF	TGTGCCAGCAGTGTTTTTCGACCCCCGGACGGGGCCCCGGGGCAGTACTTC
.	.	TRBV5-8	TRBJ2-1	CASSLSYNEQFF	TGTGCCAGCAGCTTGTCCTACAATGAGCAGTTCTTC
.	.	TRBV4-2	TRBJ1-1	CASSQEGQGLGTEAFF	TGTGCCAGCAGCCAAGAGGGGCAGGGTTTGGGCACTGAAGCTTTCTTT
TRBD1	.	TRBV7-2	TRBJ1-6	CASSSRTGANSPLHF	TGTGCCAGCAGCTCCCGGACAGGGGCTAATTCACCCCTCCACTTT
TRBD1	once	TRBV5-6	TRBJ1-4	CASRTGGEKLFF	TGTGCCAGCAGAACAGGGGGGGAAAAACTGTTTTTT
TRBD1	.	TRBV27	TRBJ2-7	CASSPRGHHEQYF	TGTGCCAGCAGTCCCAGGGGGCACCACGAGCAGTACTTC
.	.	TRBV2	TRBJ2-2	CASSEETNTGELFF	TGTGCCAGCAGTGAGGAGACGAACACCGGGGAGCTGTTTTTT
.	.	TRBV28	TRBJ2-7	CASSLRASYEQYF	TGTGCCAGCAGTTTACGGGCCTCCTACGAGCAGTACTTC
TRBD1	.	TRBV28	TRBJ1-3	CASSFPPPDRLGGNTIYF	TGTGCCAGCAGTTTCCCCCCCCCGGACAGGTTGGGAGGAAACACCATATATTTT
TRBD1	.	TRBV4-1	TRBJ2-1	CASRKRDSSPEGYNEQFF	TGCGCCAGCAGGAAAAGGGACAGCTCCCCAGAAGGCTACAATGAGCAGTTCTTC
.	.	TRBV6-1	TRBJ1-5	CASSEGQALGGQPQHF	TGTGCCAGCAGTGAAGGACAGGCACTAGGCGGTCAGCCCCAGCATTTT
.	once	TRBV2	TRBJ2-7	CASMDARPLSYEQYF	TGTGCCAGCATGGACGCACGGCCCCTTTCCTACGAGCAGTACTTC
TRBD2	.	TRBV4-1	TRBJ2-5	CASSPRTSGSLVETQYF	TGCGCCAGCAGCCCTCGGACTAGCGGGAGTTTAGTGGAGACCCAGTACTTC
.	.	TRBV27	TRBJ2-7	CASSPGAYEQYF	TGTGCCAGCAGTCCGGGGGCCTACGAGCAGTACTTC